Listed below are T cell receptor beta chains from one sample, sequenced in a study of T cell responses to AZD1222 COVID-19 vaccine. The table came from immunoSEQ multiplex PCR; TCRdb's copy has only in-frame clones and leaves some out. Of about 120,000 clones listed, approximately 90% are singletons. Sequenced material: peripheral blood, taken 28 days after the second AZD1222 dose. The receptors stem from an adult who received the AZD1222 COVID-19 vaccine. CDR3s leave out the opening cysteine and the closing phenylalanine or tryptophan.

v_gene	j_gene	CDR3aa
TRBV20-1	TRBJ2-7	SASWEQGNAYEQY
TRBV27	TRBJ1-5	ASMEYSNQPQH
TRBV28	TRBJ1-2	ASSFVSRVSNYGYT
TRBV19	TRBJ1-3	ASSTGDTISSGNTIY
TRBV5-4	TRBJ2-5	ASSLMGQGVTRETQY
TRBV7-3	TRBJ2-1	ASSLTSGLGVSYNEQF
TRBV7-9	TRBJ2-1	ASSGPGTGGAGWNEQF
TRBV10-1	TRBJ2-7	ASSEGGSYEQY
TRBV10-2	TRBJ1-1	ASTPADSMNTEAF
TRBV19	TRBJ2-2	ASTRWGVDTGELF
TRBV9	TRBJ2-7	ASSVAGTGVGEQY
TRBV19	TRBJ1-2	ASSIAPGGFNYYGYT
TRBV6-4	TRBJ1-5	ASNPLSQPQH
TRBV7-2	TRBJ2-1	ASSDRDQKQF
TRBV18	TRBJ1-2	ASSPGAGGYT
TRBV4-1	TRBJ2-3	ASSQDSGDTQY
TRBV18	TRBJ2-2	ASSSQGSSNTGELF
TRBV18	TRBJ2-4	ASSPSGTKNIQY
TRBV28	TRBJ1-2	ASSFPSIDYGYT
TRBV18	TRBJ2-7	ASSPLGQGAPYEQY
TRBV9	TRBJ1-1	ASSVEVGTEAF
TRBV19	TRBJ2-7	ASSLGSGVYEQY
TRBV5-6	TRBJ2-2	ASSYRVPGELF
TRBV2	TRBJ1-1	ASSVGRGNTEAF
TRBV28	TRBJ2-3	ASSFLPHSTDTQY
TRBV29-1	TRBJ2-1	SVVYNEQF
TRBV4-2	TRBJ2-2	ASSQSGLAVTGELF
TRBV7-9	TRBJ2-7	ASSFSPPGWEQY
TRBV7-9	TRBJ1-1	ASSLAGGETFQAF
TRBV19	TRBJ2-7	ASSPPGAGFHEQY
TRBV6-1	TRBJ1-5	ASSDLGQPQH
TRBV5-4	TRBJ2-3	ASSLPLAGAADTQY
TRBV25-1	TRBJ1-4	ASSDSVGGTNEKLF
TRBV29-1	TRBJ2-7	SVPGQNPYYEQY
TRBV19	TRBJ1-2	ASSQRQGSTNYGYT
TRBV7-9	TRBJ1-1	ASSLDGGPNTEAF
TRBV29-1	TRBJ2-3	SVDAPSGNTDTQY
TRBV18	TRBJ2-3	ASSPQGGQVTDTQY
TRBV19	TRBJ1-6	ASSLGTDYNSPLH
TRBV27	TRBJ1-1	ASSLSTGANTEAF
TRBV5-1	TRBJ1-3	ASSFEDGNTIY
TRBV7-9	TRBJ1-1	ASGGAEAF
TRBV10-3	TRBJ2-5	AISPGTGTFQETQY
TRBV3-1/TRBV3-2	TRBJ1-5	ASSQDQGGAQPQH
TRBV11-2	TRBJ1-2	ASSFVDGSVFYGYT
TRBV20-1	TRBJ1-3	SATESSGNTIY
TRBV28	TRBJ2-7	ASSRTGGRSGLSYEQY
TRBV24-1	TRBJ2-1	ATSDPMRASGGQEEQF
TRBV14	TRBJ1-6	ASSQVKSPLH